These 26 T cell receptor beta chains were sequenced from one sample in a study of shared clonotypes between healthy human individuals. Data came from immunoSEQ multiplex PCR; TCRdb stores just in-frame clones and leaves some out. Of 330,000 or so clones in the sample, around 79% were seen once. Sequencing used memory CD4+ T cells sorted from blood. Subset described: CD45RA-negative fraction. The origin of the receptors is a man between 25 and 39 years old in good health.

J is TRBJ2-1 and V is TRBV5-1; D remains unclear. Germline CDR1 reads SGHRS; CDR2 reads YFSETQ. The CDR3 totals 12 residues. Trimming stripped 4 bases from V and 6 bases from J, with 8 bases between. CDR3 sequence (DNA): TGCGCCAGCAGCCAGTCTTTCAATGAGCAGTTCTTC. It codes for CASSQSFNEQFF.

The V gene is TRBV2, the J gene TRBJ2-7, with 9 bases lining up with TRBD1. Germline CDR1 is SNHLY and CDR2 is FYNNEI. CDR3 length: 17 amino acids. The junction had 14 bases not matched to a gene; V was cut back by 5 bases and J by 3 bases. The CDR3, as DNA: TGTGCCAGCAGTAATGATAAGGGACAGGGAAAGATCTACGAGCAGTACTTC. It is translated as CASSNDKGQGKIYEQYF. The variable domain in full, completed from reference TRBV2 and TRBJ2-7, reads EPEVTQTPSHQVTQMGQEVILRCVPISNHLYFYWYRQILGQKVEFLVSFYNNEISEKSEIFDDQFSVERPDGSNFTLKIRSTKLEDSAMYFCASSNDKGQGKIYEQYFGPGTRLTVT.

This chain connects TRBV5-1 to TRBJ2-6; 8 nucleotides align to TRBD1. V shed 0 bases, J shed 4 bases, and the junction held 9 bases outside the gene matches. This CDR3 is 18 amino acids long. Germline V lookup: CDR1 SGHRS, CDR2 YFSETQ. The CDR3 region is CASSLATGGAAGANVLTF. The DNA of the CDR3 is TGCGCCAGCAGCTTGGCCACAGGGGGAGCTGCAGGGGCCAACGTCCTGACTTTC. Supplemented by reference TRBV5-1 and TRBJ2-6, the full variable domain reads KAGVTQTPRYLIKTRGQQVTLSCSPISGHRSVSWYQQTPGQGLQFLFEYFSETQRNKGNFPGRFSGRQFSNSRSEMNVSTLELGDSALYLCASSLATGGAAGANVLTFGAGSRLTVL.

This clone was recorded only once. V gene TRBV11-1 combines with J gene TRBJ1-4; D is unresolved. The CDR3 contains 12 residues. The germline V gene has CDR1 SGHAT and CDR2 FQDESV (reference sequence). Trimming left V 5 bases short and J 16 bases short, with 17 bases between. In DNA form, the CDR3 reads TGTGCCAGCAGCACTAGGGCGCAGGCACCGTTTTTT. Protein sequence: CASSTRAQAPFF. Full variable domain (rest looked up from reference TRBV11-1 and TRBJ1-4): EAEVAQSPRYKITEKSQAVAFWCDPISGHATLYWYRQILGQGPELLVQFQDESVVDDSQLPKDRFSAERLKGVDSTLKIQPAELGDSAMYLCASSTRAQAPFFGSGTQLSVL.

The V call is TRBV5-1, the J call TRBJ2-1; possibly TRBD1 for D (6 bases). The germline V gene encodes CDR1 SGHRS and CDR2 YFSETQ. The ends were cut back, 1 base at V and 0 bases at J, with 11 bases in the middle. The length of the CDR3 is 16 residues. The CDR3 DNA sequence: TGCGCCAGCAGCTTGCGGGACATCGGCTCCTACAATGAGCAGTTCTTC. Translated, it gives CASSLRDIGSYNEQFF.

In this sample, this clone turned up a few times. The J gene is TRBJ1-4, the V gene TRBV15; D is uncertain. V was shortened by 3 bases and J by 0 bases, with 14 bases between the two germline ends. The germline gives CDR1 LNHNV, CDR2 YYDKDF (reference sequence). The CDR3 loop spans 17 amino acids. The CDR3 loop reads CATSRWGIGATNEKLFF. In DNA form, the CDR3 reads TGTGCCACCAGCAGGTGGGGAATCGGCGCAACTAATGAAAAACTGTTTTTT.

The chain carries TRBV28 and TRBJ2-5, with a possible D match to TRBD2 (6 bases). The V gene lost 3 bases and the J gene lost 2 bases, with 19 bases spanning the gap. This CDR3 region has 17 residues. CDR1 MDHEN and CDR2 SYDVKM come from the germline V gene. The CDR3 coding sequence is TGTGCCAGCAGTTTGATCGTCGGGAGTAGCGGACAAGAGACCCAGTACTTC. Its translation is CASSLIVGSSGQETQYF.

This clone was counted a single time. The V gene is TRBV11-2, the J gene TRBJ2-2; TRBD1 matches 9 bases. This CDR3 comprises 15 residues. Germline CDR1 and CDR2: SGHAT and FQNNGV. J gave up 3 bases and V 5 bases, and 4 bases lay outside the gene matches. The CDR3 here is CASSQDRGYTGELFF. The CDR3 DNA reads TGTGCCAGCAGCCAAGACAGGGGGTACACCGGGGAGCTGTTTTTT.

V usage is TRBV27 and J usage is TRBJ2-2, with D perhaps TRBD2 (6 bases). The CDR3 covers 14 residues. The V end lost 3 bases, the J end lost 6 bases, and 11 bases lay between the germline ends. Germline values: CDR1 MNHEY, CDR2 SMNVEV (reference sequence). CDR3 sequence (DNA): TGTGCCAGCAGTTTGTGGAGGGGCGCCGGGGAGCTGTTTTTT. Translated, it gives CASSLWRGAGELFF.

The CDR3 DNA sequence: TGCGCCAGCAGCCCGGACAAGGCGGAGACCCAGTACTTC. It codes for CASSPDKAETQYF. The chain combines TRBV5-1 with TRBJ2-5, with D tentatively TRBD1 (5 bases). The ends were cut back, 4 bases at V and 5 bases at J, with 12 bases in the middle. This CDR3 is built from 13 residues. Germline lookup yields CDR1 SGHRS and CDR2 YFSETQ.

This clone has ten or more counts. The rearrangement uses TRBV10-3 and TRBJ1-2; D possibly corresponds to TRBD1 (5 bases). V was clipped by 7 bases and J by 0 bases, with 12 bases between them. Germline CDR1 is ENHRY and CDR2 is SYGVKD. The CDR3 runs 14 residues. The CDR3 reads CAITGGLANYGYTF. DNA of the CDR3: TGTGCCATCACGGGGGGGTTAGCTAACTATGGCTACACCTTC.

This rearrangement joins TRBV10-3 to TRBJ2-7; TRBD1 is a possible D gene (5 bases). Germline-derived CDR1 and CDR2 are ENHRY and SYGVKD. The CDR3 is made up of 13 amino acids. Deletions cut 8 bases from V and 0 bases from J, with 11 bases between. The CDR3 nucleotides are TGTGCCATCGGGCGGACACTCTCCTACGAGCAGTACTTC. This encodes CAIGRTLSYEQYF.

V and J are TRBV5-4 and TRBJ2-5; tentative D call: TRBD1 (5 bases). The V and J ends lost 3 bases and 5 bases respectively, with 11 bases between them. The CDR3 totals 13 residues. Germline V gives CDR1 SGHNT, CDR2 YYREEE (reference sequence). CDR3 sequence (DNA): TGTGCCAGCAGCTGGGCCAGGGCCGAGACCCAGTACTTC. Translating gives CASSWARAETQYF.

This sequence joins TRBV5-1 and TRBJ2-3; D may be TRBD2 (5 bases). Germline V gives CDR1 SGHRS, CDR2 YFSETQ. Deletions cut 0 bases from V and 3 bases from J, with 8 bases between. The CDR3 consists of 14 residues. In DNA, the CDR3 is TGCGCCAGCAGCTTGGAACTAGAAACAGATACGCAGTATTTT. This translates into CASSLELETDTQYF.

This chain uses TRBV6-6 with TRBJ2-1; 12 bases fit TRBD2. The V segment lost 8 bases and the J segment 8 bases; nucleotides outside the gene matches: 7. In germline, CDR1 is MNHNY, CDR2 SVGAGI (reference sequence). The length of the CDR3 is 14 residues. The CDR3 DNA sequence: TGTGCCAGCCATGGACTAGCGGGGACGGATGAGCAGTTCTTC. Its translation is CASHGLAGTDEQFF.

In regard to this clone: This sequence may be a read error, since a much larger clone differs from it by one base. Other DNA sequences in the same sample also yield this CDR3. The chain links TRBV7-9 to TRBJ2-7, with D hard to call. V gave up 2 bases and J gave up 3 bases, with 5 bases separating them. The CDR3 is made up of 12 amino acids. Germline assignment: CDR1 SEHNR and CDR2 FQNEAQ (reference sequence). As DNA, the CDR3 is TGTGCCAGCAGCTTATCGGGCTACGAGCAGTACTTC. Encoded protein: CASSLSGYEQYF.

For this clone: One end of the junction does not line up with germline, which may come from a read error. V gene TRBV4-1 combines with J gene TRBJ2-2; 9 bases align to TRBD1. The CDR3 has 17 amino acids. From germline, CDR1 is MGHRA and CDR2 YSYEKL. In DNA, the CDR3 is TGCGCCAGCAGACAAGATTGGGGACAGGGTGGCACCGGGGAGCTGTTTTTT. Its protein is CASRQDWGQGGTGELFF.

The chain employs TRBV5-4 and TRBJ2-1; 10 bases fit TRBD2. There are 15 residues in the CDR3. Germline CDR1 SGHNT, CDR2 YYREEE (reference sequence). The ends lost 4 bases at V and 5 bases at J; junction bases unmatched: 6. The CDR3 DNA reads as TGTGCCAGCAGCCGGACTCTAGCGGGGGACAATGAGCAGTTCTTC. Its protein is CASSRTLAGDNEQFF.

The CDR3 nucleotides read TGTGCCAGCAGCTCGACTAGCGGGAGAGCCAGTACCCCACGGAACGAGCAGTACTTC. Translation gives CASSSTSGRASTPRNEQYF. The gene calls are TRBV7-9 and TRBJ2-7; 12 bases map to TRBD2. This CDR3 has 19 amino acids. V trimming: 4 bases; J trimming: 5 bases; junction bases outside the gene matches: 18. CDR1 and CDR2 from the germline V gene are SEHNR and FQNEAQ (reference sequence).

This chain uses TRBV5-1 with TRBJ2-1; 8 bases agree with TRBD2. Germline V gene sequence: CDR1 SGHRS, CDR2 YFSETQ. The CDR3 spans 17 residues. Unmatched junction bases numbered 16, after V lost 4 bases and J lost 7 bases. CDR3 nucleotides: TGCGCCAGCAGCCAACGCTCCACCGGGACTAGATCAAATGAGCAGTTCTTC. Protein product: CASSQRSTGTRSNEQFF. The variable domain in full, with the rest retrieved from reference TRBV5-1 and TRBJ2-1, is KAGVTQTPRYLIKTRGQQVTLSCSPISGHRSVSWYQQTPGQGLQFLFEYFSETQRNKGNFPGRFSGRQFSNSRSEMNVSTLELGDSALYLCASSQRSTGTRSNEQFFGPGTRLTVL.

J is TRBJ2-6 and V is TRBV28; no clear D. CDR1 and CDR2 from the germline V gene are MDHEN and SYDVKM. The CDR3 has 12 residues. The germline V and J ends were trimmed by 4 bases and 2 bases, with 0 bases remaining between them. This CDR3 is CASSSGANVLTF. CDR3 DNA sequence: TGTGCCAGCAGTTCTGGGGCCAACGTCCTGACTTTC.

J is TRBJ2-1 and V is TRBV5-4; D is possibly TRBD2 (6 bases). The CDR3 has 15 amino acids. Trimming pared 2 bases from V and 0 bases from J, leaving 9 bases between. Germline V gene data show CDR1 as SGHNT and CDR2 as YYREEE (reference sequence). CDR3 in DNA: TGTGCCAGCAGCTTTAGCGGAGTCTCCTACAATGAGCAGTTCTTC. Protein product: CASSFSGVSYNEQFF.

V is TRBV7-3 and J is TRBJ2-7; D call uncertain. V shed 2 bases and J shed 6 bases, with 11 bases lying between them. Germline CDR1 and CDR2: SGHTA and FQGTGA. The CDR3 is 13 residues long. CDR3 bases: TGTGCCAGCAGCTTATTTTCTTCGGGCGAGCAGTACTTC. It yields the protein CASSLFSSGEQYF.

CDR3 in amino acids: CASMRGETQYF. DNA of the CDR3: TGTGCCAGCATGAGGGGAGAGACCCAGTACTTC. This chain joins TRBV6-5 and TRBJ2-5; D could derive from TRBD1 or TRBD2 (5 bases each). CDR1 MNHEY and CDR2 SVGAGI come from the germline V gene. The CDR3 length is 11 residues. Deletions cut 7 bases from V and 4 bases from J, with 7 bases between.

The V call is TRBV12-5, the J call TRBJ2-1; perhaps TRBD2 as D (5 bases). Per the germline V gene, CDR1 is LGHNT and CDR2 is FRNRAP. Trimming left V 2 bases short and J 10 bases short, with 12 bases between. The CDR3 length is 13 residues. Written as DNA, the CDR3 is TGTGCTAGTGGTTTGTTCACTGGGAGCGAGCAGTTCTTC. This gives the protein CASGLFTGSEQFF.

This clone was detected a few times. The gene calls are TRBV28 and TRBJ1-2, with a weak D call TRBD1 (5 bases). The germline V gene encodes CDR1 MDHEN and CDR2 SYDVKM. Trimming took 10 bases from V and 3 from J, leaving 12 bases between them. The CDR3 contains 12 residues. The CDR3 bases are TGTGCCACAATTCGCAGGGACTATGGCTACACCTTC. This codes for CATIRRDYGYTF.